The present T cell receptor (beta chain) was sequenced within a study of CD8+ T cells in alopecia areata. General study points: Greater clonality was observed in lesional scalp samples, especially alopecia totalis/universalis, versus normal scalp. Patients shared TCRs less clearly than mice did, possibly for HLA-related reasons. Throughout tofacitinib, many expanded lesional clones continued to persist in scalp and blood.

After removal of 6 bases from V and 7 bases from J, the junction contained 6 bases not matched to a gene. The germline CDR1 and CDR2 sequences are MNHEY and SMNVEV (reference sequence). The CDR3 has 13 residues. To note about this clone: The antigen remains unidentified.

cDNA prepared by RNA extraction and subsequent reverse transcription served as the template for sequencing. The protocol was immunoSEQ multiplex PCR, while the TCRdb copy is restricted to in-frame clones and leaves out a portion. This table holds nearly 200,000 clones, about 62% found once. Treatment denoted: oral pan-JAK inhibitor, 5-10 mg twice daily. V is TRBV27 and J is TRBJ2-1; 7 nucleotides line up with TRBD2. The sequencing used CD4+ T cells sorted from blood, collected at week 24, from a patient treated with tofacitinib. This receptor was obtained from a human donor with alopecia areata. CDR3 sequence reads: CASRTERENEQFF. Written as DNA, the CDR3 is TGTGCCAGCAGGACGGAGCGGGAAAATGAGCAGTTCTTC.